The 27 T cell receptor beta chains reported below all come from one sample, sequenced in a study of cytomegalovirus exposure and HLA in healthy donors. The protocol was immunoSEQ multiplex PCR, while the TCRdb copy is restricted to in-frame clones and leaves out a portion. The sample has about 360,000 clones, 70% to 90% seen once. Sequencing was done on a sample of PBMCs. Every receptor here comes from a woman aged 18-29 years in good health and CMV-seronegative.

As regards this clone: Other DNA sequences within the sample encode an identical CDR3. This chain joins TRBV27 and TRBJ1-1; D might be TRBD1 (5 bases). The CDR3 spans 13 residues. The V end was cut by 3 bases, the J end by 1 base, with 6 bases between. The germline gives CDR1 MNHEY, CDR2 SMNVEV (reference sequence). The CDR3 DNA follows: TGTGCCAGCAGTTTCCAGGGGAACACTGAAGCTTTCTTT. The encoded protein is CASSFQGNTEAFF.

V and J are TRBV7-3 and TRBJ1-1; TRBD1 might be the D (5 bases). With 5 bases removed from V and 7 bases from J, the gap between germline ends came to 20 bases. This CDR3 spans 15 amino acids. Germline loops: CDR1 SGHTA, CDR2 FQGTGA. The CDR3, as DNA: TGTGCCAGCAGCCCGACCCAGGGTTCGATAGTTGAAGCTTTCTTT. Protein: CASSPTQGSIVEAFF.

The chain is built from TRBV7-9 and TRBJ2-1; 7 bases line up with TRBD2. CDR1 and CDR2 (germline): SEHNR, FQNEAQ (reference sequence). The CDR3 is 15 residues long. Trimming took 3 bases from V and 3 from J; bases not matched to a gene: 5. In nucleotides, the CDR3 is TGTGCCAGCAGCTTTATCCGGGAGGACTACAATGAGCAGTTCTTC. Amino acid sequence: CASSFIREDYNEQFF.

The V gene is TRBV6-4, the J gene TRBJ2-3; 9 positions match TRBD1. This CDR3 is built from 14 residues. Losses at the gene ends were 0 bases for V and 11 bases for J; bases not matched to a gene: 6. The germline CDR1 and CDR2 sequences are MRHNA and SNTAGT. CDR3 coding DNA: TGTGCCAGCAGTGACTCGGCGGGACAGGGAATGCAGTATTTT. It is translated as CASSDSAGQGMQYF.

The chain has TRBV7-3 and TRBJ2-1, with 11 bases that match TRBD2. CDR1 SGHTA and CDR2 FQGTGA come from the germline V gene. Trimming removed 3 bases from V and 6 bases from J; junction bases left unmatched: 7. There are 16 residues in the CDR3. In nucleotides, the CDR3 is TGTGCCAGCAGCTTGTTCGGGACTAGCGGTTTCAATGAGCAGTTCTTC. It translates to CASSLFGTSGFNEQFF.

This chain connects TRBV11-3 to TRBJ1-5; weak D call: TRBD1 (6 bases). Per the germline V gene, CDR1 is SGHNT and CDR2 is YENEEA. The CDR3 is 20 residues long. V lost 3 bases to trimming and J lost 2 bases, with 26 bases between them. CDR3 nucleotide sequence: TGTGCCAGCAGCTTGAGAAAGGGGGACTCGGATGCGGGGGGCAATCAGCCCCAGCATTTT. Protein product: CASSLRKGDSDAGGNQPQHF.

CDR3 sequence: CASSLELRDTEQYF. The CDR3 DNA reads TGCGCCAGCAGCTTGGAACTGCGGGATACCGAGCAGTACTTC. V gene TRBV5-1 combines with J gene TRBJ2-7; the D gene is possibly TRBD2 (6 bases). CDR1 is SGHRS, CDR2 YFSETQ, per germline. Trimming took off 0 bases at V and 6 bases at J, with 13 bases between the two ends. CDR3 length: 14 residues.

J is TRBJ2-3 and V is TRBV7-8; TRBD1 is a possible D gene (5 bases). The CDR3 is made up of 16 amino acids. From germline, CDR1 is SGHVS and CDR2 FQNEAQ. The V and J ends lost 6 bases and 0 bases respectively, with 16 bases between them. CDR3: CASRALDSFSTDTQYF. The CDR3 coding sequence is TGTGCCAGCAGGGCACTCGACAGCTTTAGCACAGATACGCAGTATTTT.

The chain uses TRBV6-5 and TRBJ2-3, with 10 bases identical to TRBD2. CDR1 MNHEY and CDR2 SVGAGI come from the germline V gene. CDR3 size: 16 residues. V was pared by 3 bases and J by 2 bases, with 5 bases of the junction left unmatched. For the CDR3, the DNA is TGTGCCAGCAGTTATGTAGCGGGGGGTTACACAGATACGCAGTATTTT. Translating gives CASSYVAGGYTDTQYF.

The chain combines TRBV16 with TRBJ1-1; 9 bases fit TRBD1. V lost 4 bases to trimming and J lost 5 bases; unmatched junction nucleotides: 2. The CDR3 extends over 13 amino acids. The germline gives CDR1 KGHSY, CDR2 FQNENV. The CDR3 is CASSPGQGTEAFF. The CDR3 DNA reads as TGTGCCAGCAGCCCCGGACAGGGGACTGAAGCTTTCTTT. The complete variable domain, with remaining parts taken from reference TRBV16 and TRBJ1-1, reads GEEVAQTPKHLVRGEGQKAKLYCAPIKGHSYVFWYQQVLKNEFKFLISFQNENVFDETGMPKERFSAKCLPNSPCSLEIQATKLEDSAVYFCASSPGQGTEAFFGQGTRLTVV.

The CDR3 DNA follows: TGTGCCAGCAGCTTAGGACGCGGGAACACTGAAGCTTTCTTT. This codes for CASSLGRGNTEAFF. The chain joins TRBV7-8 to TRBJ1-1, with D unresolved. Germline CDR1 SGHVS, CDR2 FQNEAQ. This CDR3 has 14 amino acids. Trimming removed 1 base from V and 1 base from J, with 7 bases in between.

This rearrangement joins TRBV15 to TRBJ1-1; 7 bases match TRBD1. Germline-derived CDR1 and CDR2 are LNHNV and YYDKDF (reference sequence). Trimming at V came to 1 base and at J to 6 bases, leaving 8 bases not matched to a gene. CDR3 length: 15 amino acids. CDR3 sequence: CATSRVIQGDSEAFF. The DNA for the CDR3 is TGTGCCACCAGCAGAGTTATCCAGGGGGACTCTGAAGCTTTCTTT.

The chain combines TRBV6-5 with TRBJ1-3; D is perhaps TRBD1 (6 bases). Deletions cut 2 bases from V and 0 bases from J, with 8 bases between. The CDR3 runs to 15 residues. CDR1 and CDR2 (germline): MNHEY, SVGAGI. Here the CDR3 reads CASSYGGSSGNTIYF. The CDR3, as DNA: TGTGCCAGCAGTTACGGGGGCTCCTCTGGAAACACCATATATTTT.

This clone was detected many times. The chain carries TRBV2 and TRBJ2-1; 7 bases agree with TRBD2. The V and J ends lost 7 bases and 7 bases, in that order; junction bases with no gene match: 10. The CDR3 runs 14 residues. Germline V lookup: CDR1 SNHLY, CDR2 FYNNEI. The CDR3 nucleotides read TGTGCCAGCAAGGGACGGGAGGATAGGAATGAGCAGTTCTTC. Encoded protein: CASKGREDRNEQFF.

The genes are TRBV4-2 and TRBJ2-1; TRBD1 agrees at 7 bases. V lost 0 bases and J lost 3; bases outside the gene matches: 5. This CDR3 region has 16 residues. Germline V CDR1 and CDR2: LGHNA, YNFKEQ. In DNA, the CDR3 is TGTGCCAGCAGCCAAGATTCGGCAGGGGGCTACAATGAGCAGTTCTTC. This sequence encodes CASSQDSAGGYNEQFF.

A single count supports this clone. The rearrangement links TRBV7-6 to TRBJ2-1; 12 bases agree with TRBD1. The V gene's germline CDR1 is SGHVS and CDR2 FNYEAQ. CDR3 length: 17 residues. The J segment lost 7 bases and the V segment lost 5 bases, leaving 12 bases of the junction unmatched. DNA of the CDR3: TGTGCCAGCAGCGATTTCCGGGACAGGGGGCGTGATAATGAGCAGTTCTTC. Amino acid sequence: CASSDFRDRGRDNEQFF.

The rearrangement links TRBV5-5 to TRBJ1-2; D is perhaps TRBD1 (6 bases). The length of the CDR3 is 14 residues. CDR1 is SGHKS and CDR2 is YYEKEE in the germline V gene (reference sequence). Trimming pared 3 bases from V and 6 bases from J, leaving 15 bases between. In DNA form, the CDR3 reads TGTGCCAGCAGCTGGACCCCAGGGGACCATGGCTACACCTTC. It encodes CASSWTPGDHGYTF.

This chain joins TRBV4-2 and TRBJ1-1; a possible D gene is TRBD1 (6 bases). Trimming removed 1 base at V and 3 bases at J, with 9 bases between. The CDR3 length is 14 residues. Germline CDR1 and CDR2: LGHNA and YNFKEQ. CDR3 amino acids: CASSQAGVDTEAFF. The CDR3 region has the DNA TGTGCCAGCAGCCAAGCAGGGGTAGACACTGAAGCTTTCTTT.

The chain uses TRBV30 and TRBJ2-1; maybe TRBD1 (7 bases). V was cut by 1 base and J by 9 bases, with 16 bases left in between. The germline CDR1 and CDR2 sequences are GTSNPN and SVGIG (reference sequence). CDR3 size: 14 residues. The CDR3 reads CAWSGGDRLGEQFF. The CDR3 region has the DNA TGTGCCTGGAGTGGGGGGGACAGATTGGGTGAGCAGTTCTTC.

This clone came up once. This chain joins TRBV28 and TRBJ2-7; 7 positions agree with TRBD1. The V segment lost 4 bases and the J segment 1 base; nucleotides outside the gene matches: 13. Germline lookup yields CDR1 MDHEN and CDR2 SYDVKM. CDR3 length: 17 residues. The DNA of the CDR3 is TGTGCCAGCAGTTCTTACCCCGGGACAGCCATTTCCTACGAGCAGTACTTC. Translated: CASSSYPGTAISYEQYF. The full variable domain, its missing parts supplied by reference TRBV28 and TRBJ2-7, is DVKVTQSSRYLVKRTGEKVFLECVQDMDHENMFWYRQDPGLGLRLIYFSYDVKMKEKGDIPEGYSVSREKKERFSLILESASTNQTSMYLCASSSYPGTAISYEQYFGPGTRLTVT.

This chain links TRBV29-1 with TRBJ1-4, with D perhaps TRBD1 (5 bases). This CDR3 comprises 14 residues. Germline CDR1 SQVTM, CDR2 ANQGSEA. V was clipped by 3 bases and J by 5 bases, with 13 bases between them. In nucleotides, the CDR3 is TGCAGCGTTGAGACCCAGGACACCAATGAAAAACTGTTTTTT. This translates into CSVETQDTNEKLFF.

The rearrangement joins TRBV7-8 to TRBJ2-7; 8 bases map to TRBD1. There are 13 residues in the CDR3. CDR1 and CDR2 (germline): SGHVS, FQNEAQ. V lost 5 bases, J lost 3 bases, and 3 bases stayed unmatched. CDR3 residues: CASSRGQGYEQYF. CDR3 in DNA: TGTGCCAGCAGCCGCGGACAGGGCTACGAGCAGTACTTC.

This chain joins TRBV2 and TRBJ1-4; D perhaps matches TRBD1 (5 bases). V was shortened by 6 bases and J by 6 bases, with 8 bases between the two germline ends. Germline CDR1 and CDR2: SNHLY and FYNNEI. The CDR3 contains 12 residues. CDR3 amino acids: CASRDRDEKLFF. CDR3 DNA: TGTGCCAGCAGAGACAGAGATGAAAAACTGTTTTTT.

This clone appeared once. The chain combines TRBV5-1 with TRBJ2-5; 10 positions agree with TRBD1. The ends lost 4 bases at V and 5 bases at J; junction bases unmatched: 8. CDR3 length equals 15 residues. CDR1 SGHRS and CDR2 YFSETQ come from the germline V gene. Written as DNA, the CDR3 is TGCGCCAGCAGCGACGGGACAGGGGCGAGGGAGACCCAGTACTTC. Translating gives CASSDGTGARETQYF.

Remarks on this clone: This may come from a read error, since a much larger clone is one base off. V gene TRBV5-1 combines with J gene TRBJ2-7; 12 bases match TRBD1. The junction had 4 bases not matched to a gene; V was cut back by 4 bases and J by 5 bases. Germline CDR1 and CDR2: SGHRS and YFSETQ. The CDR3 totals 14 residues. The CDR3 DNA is TGCGCCAGCAGCCCCGGGACAGGGGGCCACGAGCAGTACTTC. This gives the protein CASSPGTGGHEQYF.

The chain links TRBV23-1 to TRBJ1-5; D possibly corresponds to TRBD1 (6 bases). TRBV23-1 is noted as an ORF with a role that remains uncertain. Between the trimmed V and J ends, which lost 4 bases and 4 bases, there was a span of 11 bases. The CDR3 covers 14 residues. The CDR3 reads CASSLTGKNQPQHF. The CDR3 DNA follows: TGCGCCAGCAGTCTGACAGGAAAAAATCAGCCCCAGCATTTT.

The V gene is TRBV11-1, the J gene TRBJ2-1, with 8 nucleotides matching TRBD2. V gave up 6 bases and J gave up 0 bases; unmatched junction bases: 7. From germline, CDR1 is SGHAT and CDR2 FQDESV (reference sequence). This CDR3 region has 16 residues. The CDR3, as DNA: TGTGCCAGCAGTTGGACTAGCCGGAGCTCCTACAATGAGCAGTTCTTC. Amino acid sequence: CASSWTSRSSYNEQFF.